The next 12 T cell receptor beta chains were all read from a single sample in a study of CD8+CD57+ T cells in acquired aplastic anemia. Whoever was chosen for sequencing had shown CD8+CD57+ cell expansion by flow cytometry. Using genomic DNA as the template, TCR beta VDJ and CDR3 profiling was carried out. MiXCR, run by TCRdb on the reads, gives a single entry per CDR3 protein. The repertoire includes about 120,000 distinct CDR3 sequences, roughly 55% of them detected once, and 25% to 35% sits in the top ten. Sequencing was carried out using sorted CD4+, CD8+, or CD8+CD57+ T cells (not recorded which) from PBMCs. The source of these receptors is a human donor with aplastic anemia.

Ten or more counts support this clonotype. The CDR3 nucleotides read TGTGCCAGCAGCTTAGGGACAAACTACGAGCAGTACTTC. It yields the protein CASSLGTNYEQYF. The chain links TRBV13 to TRBJ2-7; D is unclear. The germline V gene has CDR1 PRHDT and CDR2 FYEKMQ (reference sequence). V dropped 0 bases and J dropped 3 bases, with 6 bases sitting between them. This CDR3 comprises 13 residues.

This clonotype was counted only a few times. V usage is TRBV27 and J usage is TRBJ1-5, with D possibly being TRBD1 (5 bases). V was clipped by 3 bases and J by 0 bases, with 9 bases between them. The CDR3 has 15 residues. CDR1 is MNHEY and CDR2 is SMNVEV in the germline V gene (reference sequence). The CDR3 reads CASSLGPNSNQPQHF. The CDR3, as DNA: TGTGCCAGCAGTTTGGGACCTAATAGCAATCAGCCCCAGCATTTT.

V usage is TRBV19 and J usage is TRBJ2-2; 8 bases fit TRBD1. With V trimmed by 4 bases and J by 6 bases, 1 base remained unmatched. This CDR3 has 13 amino acids. CDR1 and CDR2 from the germline V gene are LNHDA and SQIVND (reference sequence). CDR3 coding DNA: TGTGCCAGTAGTACGACAGGGGCCGGGGAGCTGTTTTTT. It encodes CASSTTGAGELFF.

This rearrangement joins TRBV7-6 to TRBJ2-3; tentative D call: TRBD2 (6 bases). Germline V gene data show CDR1 as SGHVS and CDR2 as FNYEAQ. V gave up 1 base and J gave up 0 bases, with 8 bases separating them. This CDR3 region has 15 residues. The CDR3 DNA sequence: TGTGCCAGCAGCTTAGTAGCGGAGAGCACAGATACGCAGTATTTT. Amino acids: CASSLVAESTDTQYF. The entire variable domain, with the rest obtained from reference TRBV7-6 and TRBJ2-3, is as follows: GAGVSQSPRYKVTKRGQDVALRCDPISGHVSLYWYRQALGQGPEFLTYFNYEAQQDKSGLPNDRFSAERPEGSISTLTIQRTEQRDSAMYRCASSLVAESTDTQYFGPGTRLTVL.

This clonotype was detected only a few times. This sequence joins TRBV20-1 and TRBJ2-3; no firm D call. Germline values: CDR1 DFQATT, CDR2 SNEGSKA (reference sequence). This CDR3 is built from 12 residues. Trimming took off 3 bases at V and 6 bases at J, with 10 bases between the two ends. The CDR3 is CSARDPGDTQYF. The CDR3 nucleotides read TGCAGTGCTAGGGACCCTGGGGATACGCAGTATTTT.

Notes on this clonotype: Possible read error: a much larger clone is one base away. The chain recombines TRBV6-1 with TRBJ2-1; D is unclear. The CDR3 runs to 13 residues. Deletions cut 5 bases from V and 9 bases from J, with 14 bases between. Per the germline V gene, CDR1 is MNHNS and CDR2 is SASEGT. CDR3 in amino acids: CASSILGRREQFF. CDR3 in DNA: TGTGCCAGCAGTATCCTCGGCAGGCGTGAGCAGTTCTTC.

This clonotype was detected once. The chain links TRBV19 to TRBJ1-6; D is ambiguous. This CDR3 has 14 residues. Germline V gives CDR1 LNHDA, CDR2 SQIVND (reference sequence). V was shortened by 9 bases and J by 4 bases, with 13 bases between the two germline ends. The CDR3 loop is CASSSSLYNSPLHF. The CDR3 nucleotides read TGTGCCAGCAGCTCATCCCTGTATAATTCACCCCTCCACTTT.

This chain joins TRBV29-1 and TRBJ2-7, with 10 nucleotides matching TRBD1. V trimming: 5 bases; J trimming: 4 bases; junction bases outside the gene matches: 8. CDR1 is SQVTM, CDR2 ANQGSEA, per germline. The CDR3 consists of 14 residues. The CDR3 loop reads CSVLVGTGVYEQYF. Written as DNA, the CDR3 is TGCAGCGTTCTAGTCGGGACAGGGGTTTACGAGCAGTACTTC.

The rearrangement links TRBV11-2 to TRBJ1-4; tentatively, D is TRBD1 (5 bases). Germline V lookup: CDR1 SGHAT, CDR2 FQNNGV. V dropped 3 bases and J dropped 3 bases, with 17 bases sitting between them. This CDR3 is 17 amino acids long. This CDR3 is CASSFSGTPGPNEKLFF. As DNA, the CDR3 is TGTGCCAGCAGCTTCTCCGGGACCCCCGGGCCTAATGAAAAACTGTTTTTT.

This clonotype appeared once. The chain is built from TRBV19 and TRBJ2-7; 8 nucleotides line up with TRBD1. V was pared by 5 bases and J by 5 bases, with 8 bases of the junction left unmatched. Germline V gene sequence: CDR1 LNHDA, CDR2 SQIVND (reference sequence). The CDR3 runs to 14 residues. The CDR3 loop reads CASSEQGVSHEQYF. The CDR3 DNA is TGTGCCAGTAGTGAACAGGGGGTTAGTCACGAGCAGTACTTC.

The V call is TRBV25-1, the J call TRBJ2-7, with 7 bases fitting TRBD1. The V segment lost 3 bases and the J segment 0 bases; nucleotides outside the gene matches: 5. Germline CDR1 reads MGHDK; CDR2 reads SYGVNS. The CDR3 is 15 residues long. The CDR3: CASSEGQTRSYEQYF. CDR3 coding DNA: TGTGCCAGCAGTGAGGGACAGACTCGCTCCTACGAGCAGTACTTC.

A note on this clonotype: The junction and the germline gene differ at one end; a read error may be behind it. This chain uses TRBV7-9 with TRBJ1-1; D gene uncertain. Germline loops: CDR1 SEHNR, CDR2 FQNEAQ (reference sequence). The CDR3 loop spans 14 amino acids. CDR3: CASSLDTVNAEAFF. The CDR3, as DNA: TGTGCCAGCAGCTTAGACACGGTGAACGCTGAAGCTTTCTTT.